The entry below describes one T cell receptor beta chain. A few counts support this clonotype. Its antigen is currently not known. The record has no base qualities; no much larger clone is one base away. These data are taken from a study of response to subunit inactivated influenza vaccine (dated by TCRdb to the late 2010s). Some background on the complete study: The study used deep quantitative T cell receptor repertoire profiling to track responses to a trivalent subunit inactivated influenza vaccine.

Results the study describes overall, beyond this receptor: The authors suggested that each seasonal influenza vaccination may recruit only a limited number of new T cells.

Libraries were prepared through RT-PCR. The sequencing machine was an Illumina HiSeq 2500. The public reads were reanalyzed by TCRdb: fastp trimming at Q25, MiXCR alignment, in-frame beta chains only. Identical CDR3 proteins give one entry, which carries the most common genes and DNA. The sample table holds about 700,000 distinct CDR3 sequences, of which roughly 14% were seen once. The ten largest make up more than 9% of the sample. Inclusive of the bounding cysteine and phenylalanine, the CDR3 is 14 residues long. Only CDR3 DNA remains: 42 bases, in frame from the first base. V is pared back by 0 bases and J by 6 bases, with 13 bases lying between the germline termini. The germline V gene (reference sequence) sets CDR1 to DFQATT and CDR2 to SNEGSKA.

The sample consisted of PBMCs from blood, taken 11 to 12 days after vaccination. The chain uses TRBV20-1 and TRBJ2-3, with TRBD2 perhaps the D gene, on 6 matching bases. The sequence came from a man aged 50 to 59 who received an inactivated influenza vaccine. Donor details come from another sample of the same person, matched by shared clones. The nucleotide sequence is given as TGCAGTGCTAGAGATCAACGGGAGATGGATACGCAGTATTTT. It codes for CSARDQREMDTQYF.